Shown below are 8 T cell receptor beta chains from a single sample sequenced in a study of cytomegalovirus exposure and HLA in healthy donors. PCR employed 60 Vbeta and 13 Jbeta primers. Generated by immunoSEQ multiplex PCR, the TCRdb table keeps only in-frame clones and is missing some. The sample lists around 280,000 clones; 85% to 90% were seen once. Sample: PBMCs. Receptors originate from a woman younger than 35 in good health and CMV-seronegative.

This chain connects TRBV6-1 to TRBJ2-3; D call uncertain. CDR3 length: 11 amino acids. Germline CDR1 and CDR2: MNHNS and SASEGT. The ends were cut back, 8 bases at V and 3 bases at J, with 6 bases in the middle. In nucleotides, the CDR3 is TGTGCCAGCGTCGTGACAGATACGCAGTATTTT. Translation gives CASVVTDTQYF.

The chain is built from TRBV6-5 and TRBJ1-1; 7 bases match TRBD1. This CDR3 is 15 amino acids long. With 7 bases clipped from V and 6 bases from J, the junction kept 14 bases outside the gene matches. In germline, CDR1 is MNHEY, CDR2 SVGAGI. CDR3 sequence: CASTPRDSGLAEAFF. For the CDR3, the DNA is TGTGCCAGCACCCCCCGGGACAGTGGTCTAGCTGAAGCTTTCTTT.

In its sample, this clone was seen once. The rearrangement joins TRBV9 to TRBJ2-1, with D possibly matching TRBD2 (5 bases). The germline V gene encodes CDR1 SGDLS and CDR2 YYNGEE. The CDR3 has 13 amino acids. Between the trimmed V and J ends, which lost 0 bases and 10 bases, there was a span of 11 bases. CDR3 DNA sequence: TGTGCCAGCAGCGTAGCTGGGTGGGAGGAGCAGTTCTTC. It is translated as CASSVAGWEEQFF.

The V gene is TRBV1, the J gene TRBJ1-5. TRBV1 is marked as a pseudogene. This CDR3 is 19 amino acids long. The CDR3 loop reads CTSSQVLPTVPSDCQPQHF. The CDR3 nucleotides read TGCACCAGCAGCCAAGTCCTACCGACAGTCCCTAGCGATTGTCAGCCCCAGCATTTT.

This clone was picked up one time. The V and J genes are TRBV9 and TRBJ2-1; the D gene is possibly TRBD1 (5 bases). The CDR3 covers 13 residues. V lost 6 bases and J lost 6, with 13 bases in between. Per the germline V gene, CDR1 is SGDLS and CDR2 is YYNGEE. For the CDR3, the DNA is TGTGCCAGCACTTTACTGGGGCCCAATGAGCAGTTCTTC. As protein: CASTLLGPNEQFF.

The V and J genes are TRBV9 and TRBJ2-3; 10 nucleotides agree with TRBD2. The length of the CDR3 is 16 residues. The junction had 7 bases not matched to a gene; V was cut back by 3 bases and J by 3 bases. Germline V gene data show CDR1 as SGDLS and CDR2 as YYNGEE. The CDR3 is CASSAIQRGGTDTQYF. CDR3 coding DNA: TGTGCCAGCAGCGCCATACAGCGGGGGGGTACAGATACGCAGTATTTT.

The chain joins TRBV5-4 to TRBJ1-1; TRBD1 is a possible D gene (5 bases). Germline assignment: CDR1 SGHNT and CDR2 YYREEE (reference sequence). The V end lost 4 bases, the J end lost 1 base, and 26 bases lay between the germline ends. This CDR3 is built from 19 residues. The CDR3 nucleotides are TGTGCCAGCAGCGGGTGGGTGGGACGGCGGGGAGGACGGAACACTGAAGCTTTCTTT. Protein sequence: CASSGWVGRRGGRNTEAFF.

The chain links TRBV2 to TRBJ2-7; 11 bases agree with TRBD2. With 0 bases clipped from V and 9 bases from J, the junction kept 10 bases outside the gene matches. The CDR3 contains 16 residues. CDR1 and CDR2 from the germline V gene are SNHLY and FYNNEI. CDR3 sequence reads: CASSEASPSGGQGQYF. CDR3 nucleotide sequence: TGTGCCAGCAGTGAAGCTTCACCTAGCGGGGGGCAAGGGCAGTACTTC.